This T cell receptor beta chain was profiled in a study of monozygotic twins with inflammatory bowel disease. This CDR3 contains 12 residues. TCRdb reprocessed the 5' RACE reads, with one entry per CDR3 protein and no DNA. The sample includes over 110,000 distinct CDR3 sequences. The chain uses TRBV12-3 or TRBV12-4 and TRBJ2-7; the D call of TRBD1 rests on TCRdb alone, since no DNA is present to check it. This receptor was obtained from a human donor with ulcerative colitis or Crohn's disease, or a healthy co-twin of an affected twin (not recorded which). The source material was blood. The CDR3 loop is CASSPRTGRQYF.